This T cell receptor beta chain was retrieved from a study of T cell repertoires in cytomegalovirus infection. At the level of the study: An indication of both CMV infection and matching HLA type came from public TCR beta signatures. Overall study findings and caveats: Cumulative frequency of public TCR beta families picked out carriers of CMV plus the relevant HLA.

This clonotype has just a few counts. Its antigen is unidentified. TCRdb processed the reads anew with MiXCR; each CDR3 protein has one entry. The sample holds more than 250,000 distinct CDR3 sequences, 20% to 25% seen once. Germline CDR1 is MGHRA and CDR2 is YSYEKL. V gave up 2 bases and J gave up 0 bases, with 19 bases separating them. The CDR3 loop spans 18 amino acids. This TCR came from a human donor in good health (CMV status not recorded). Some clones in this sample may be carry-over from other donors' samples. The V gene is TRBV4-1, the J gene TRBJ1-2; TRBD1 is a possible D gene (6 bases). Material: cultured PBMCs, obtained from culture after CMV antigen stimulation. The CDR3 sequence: CASSQPKGGGAANYGYTF. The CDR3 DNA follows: TGCGCCAGCAGCCAACCGAAAGGGGGGGGGGCGGCTAACTATGGCTACACCTTC.